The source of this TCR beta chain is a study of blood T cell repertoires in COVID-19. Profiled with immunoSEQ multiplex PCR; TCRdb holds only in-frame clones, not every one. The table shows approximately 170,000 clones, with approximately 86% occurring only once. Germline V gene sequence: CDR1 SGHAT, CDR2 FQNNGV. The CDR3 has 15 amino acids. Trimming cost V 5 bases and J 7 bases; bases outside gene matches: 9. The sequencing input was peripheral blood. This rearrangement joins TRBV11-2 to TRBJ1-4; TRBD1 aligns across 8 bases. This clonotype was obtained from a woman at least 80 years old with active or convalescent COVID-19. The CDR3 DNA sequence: TGTGCCAGCAGCAACAGGGGGTTGAGTGTTGAAAAACTGTTTTTT. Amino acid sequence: CASSNRGLSVEKLFF. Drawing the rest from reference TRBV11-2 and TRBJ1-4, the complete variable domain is EAGVAQSPRYKIIEKRQSVAFWCNPISGHATLYWYQQILGQGPKLLIQFQNNGVVDDSQLPKDRFSAERLKGVDSTLKIQPAKLEDSAVYLCASSNRGLSVEKLFFGSGTQLSVL.